Listed here are 15 T cell receptor beta chains from one sample, sequenced in a study of post-analysis software for immune sequencing data. Findings and limits, study-wide: Roughly five TRBV segments were significantly more frequent in patients than in controls. TRBV5-6, TRBV5-1 and TRBV20-1 were among these segments.

Tagging with unique molecular identifiers was a feature of the TCR beta cDNA libraries. From the PCR reads, TCRdb called clonotypes with MiXCR, one entry per CDR3 protein. The repertoire holds 750,000 to 950,000 distinct CDR3 sequences, with around 50% as singletons. Antigen specificity for these receptors is unknown. The sequenced sample was blood. The receptors originated from a girl aged 10 to 17 with multiple sclerosis.

The rearrangement links TRBV20-1 to TRBJ1-6; possibly TRBD1 for D (5 bases). This CDR3 has 18 amino acids. Germline CDR1 and CDR2: DFQATT and SNEGSKA (reference sequence). The ends were cut back, 0 bases at V and 8 bases at J, with 23 bases in the middle. This CDR3 reads CSAREVQTNPGPHSPLHF. The CDR3 region has the DNA TGCAGTGCTAGAGAGGTTCAGACGAACCCGGGACCTCATTCACCCCTCCACTTT.

The chain joins TRBV20-1 to TRBJ2-5; the D gene is possibly TRBD1 (6 bases). Germline V lookup: CDR1 DFQATT, CDR2 SNEGSKA (reference sequence). The CDR3 consists of 15 residues. V gave up 0 bases and J gave up 1 base, with 12 bases separating them. The CDR3: CSARDNRATQETQYF. Here the CDR3 DNA reads TGCAGTGCTAGAGATAACAGGGCTACCCAAGAGACCCAGTACTTC.

V gene TRBV6-5 combines with J gene TRBJ2-3; 13 positions match TRBD2. With 2 bases clipped from V and 2 bases from J, the junction kept 4 bases outside the gene matches. This CDR3 is 17 amino acids long. Germline CDR1 MNHEY, CDR2 SVGAGI. In nucleotides, the CDR3 is TGTGCCAGCAGTTACGGAACTAGCGGGGGGGCCACAGATACGCAGTATTTT. Translated, it gives CASSYGTSGGATDTQYF.

This rearrangement joins TRBV3-1 to TRBJ2-7; 9 positions match TRBD1. The germline gives CDR1 LGHDT, CDR2 YNNKEL (reference sequence). V shed 2 bases and J 2 bases; nucleotides not matched to a gene: 4. The CDR3 is 15 amino acids. Here the CDR3 DNA reads TGTGCCAGCAGCCAAACGACAGGGGGAACCTACGAGCAGTACTTC. Translated, it gives CASSQTTGGTYEQYF.

The table lists this clonotype with a few counts. The chain employs TRBV7-3 and TRBJ2-3, with a tentative D call TRBD1 (5 bases). V lost 0 bases, J lost 1 base, and 5 bases lay in between. Germline assignment: CDR1 SGHTA and CDR2 FQGTGA. The CDR3 is 14 residues long. The CDR3 spells CASSLTQGTDTQYF. Here the CDR3 DNA reads TGTGCCAGCAGCTTAACACAGGGCACAGATACGCAGTATTTT.

This chain connects TRBV7-3 to TRBJ2-3; TRBD1 aligns across 7 bases. V dropped 4 bases and J dropped 3; count of bases not matched to a gene: 4. The CDR3 extends over 14 amino acids. Germline V gene sequence: CDR1 SGHTA, CDR2 FQGTGA. CDR3 residues: CASSSGQRTDTQYF. The CDR3 DNA sequence: TGTGCCAGCAGCTCGGGACAGCGGACAGATACGCAGTATTTT.

This chain uses TRBV7-2 with TRBJ2-4, with TRBD2 as a possible D gene (6 bases). V was clipped by 2 bases and J by 3 bases, with 20 bases between them. Germline CDR1 SGHTA, CDR2 FQGNSA. CDR3 length equals 18 residues. The CDR3 nucleotides are TGTGCCAGCAGCTTATTACTAGCCCCTGGACCCCACAAAAACATTCAGTACTTC. The encoded protein is CASSLLLAPGPHKNIQYF.

The chain joins TRBV20-1 to TRBJ2-3, with D unresolved. Germline-derived CDR1 and CDR2 are DFQATT and SNEGSKA (reference sequence). The length of the CDR3 is 10 residues. The V and J ends lost 8 bases and 4 bases respectively, with 7 bases between them. Written as DNA, the CDR3 is TGCAGTTCTGTTGCAGATACGCAGTATTTT. Translated, it gives CSSVADTQYF.

V gene TRBV5-1 combines with J gene TRBJ1-1, with D possibly TRBD1 on 5 matching bases. Germline V CDR1 and CDR2: SGHRS, YFSETQ. There are 13 residues in the CDR3. V was cut by 4 bases and J by 4 bases, with 11 bases left in between. The CDR3: CASSPGPLTEAFF. CDR3 in DNA: TGCGCCAGCAGCCCGGGACCTCTCACTGAAGCTTTCTTT.

This clonotype appeared a few times. The rearrangement uses TRBV7-2 and TRBJ2-5, with D perhaps TRBD1 or TRBD2 (6 bases each). The DNA end is a closer match to TRBJ2-7, so the J assignment may be wrong. The germline CDR1 and CDR2 sequences are SGHTA and FQGNSA. The CDR3 is 13 amino acids. CDR3 nucleotide sequence: TGTGCCAGCAGCGGGGGGCCCTCCTACGAGCAGTACTTC. It translates to CASSGGPSYEQYF.

CDR3 in amino acids: CASRADRRTEAFF. The CDR3 DNA is TGTGCCAGCAGAGCCGACAGACGGACTGAAGCTTTCTTT. The genes are TRBV2 and TRBJ1-1, with a tentative D call TRBD1 (5 bases). Germline CDR1 is SNHLY and CDR2 is FYNNEI. V was trimmed by 6 bases and J by 5 bases, leaving 13 bases between them. The CDR3 has 13 amino acids.

On this clonotype itself: The germline gene is not matched at one end of the junction; a read error may be the cause. The CDR3 nucleotides read TGTACCAGCTCACCACTGACAGGGCTAAAAAACATTCAGTACTTC. Its translation: CTSSPLTGLKNIQYF. The chain uses TRBV18 and TRBJ2-4, with 7 bases fitting TRBD1. This CDR3 spans 15 amino acids. Germline lookup yields CDR1 KGHSH and CDR2 LQKENI.

This clonotype was observed a few times. The chain has TRBV27 and TRBJ2-3; unclear D gene. Germline V gene lookup returns CDR1 MNHEY and CDR2 SMNVEV (reference sequence). The CDR3 runs 18 residues. Trimming stripped 5 bases from V and 4 bases from J, with 25 bases between. The CDR3 DNA is TGTGCCAGCAGTCGACGCTCCCCGCCGGCGGCTGGGTCAGATACGCAGTATTTT. The encoded protein is CASSRRSPPAAGSDTQYF.

This chain links TRBV20-1 with TRBJ2-7; possibly TRBD2 for D (7 bases). V lost 6 bases to trimming and J lost 2 bases, with 20 bases between them. The CDR3 sequence is 15 residues long. Germline values: CDR1 DFQATT, CDR2 SNEGSKA (reference sequence). The CDR3 region is CSAETGRGFPYEQYF. In DNA, the CDR3 is TGCAGTGCCGAAACAGGGAGGGGGTTTCCCTACGAGCAGTACTTC.

The chain is built from TRBV7-2 and TRBJ2-3; 7 bases fit TRBD1. CDR1 is SGHTA and CDR2 is FQGNSA in the germline V gene. The CDR3 consists of 14 residues. Trimming cost V 7 bases and J 6 bases; bases outside gene matches: 10. In nucleotides, the CDR3 is TGTGCCAGCAACAGACTCCTCAGGGGGGATACGCAGTATTTT. The encoded protein is CASNRLLRGDTQYF.